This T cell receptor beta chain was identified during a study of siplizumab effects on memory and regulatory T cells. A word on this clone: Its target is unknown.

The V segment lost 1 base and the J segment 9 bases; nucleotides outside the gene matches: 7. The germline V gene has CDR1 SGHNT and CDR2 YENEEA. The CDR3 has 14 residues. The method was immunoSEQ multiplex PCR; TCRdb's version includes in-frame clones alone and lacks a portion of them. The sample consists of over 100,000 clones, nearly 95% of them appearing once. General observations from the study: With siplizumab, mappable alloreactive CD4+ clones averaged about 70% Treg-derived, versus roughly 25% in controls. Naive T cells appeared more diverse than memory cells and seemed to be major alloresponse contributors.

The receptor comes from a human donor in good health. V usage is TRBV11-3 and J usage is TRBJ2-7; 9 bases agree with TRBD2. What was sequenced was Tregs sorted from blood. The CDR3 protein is CASSLGRGGRGQYF. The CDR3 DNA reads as TGTGCCAGCAGCTTAGGGCGGGGGGGCCGAGGGCAGTACTTC.